The present entry profiles one T cell receptor (beta chain) with its context. Its target is not known. Known numbers of the T cell clone KT2 were added to PBMC. A range of KT2-to-PBMC ratios was made using fixed PBMC numbers. An oligo carrying a UMI was ligated to the cDNA 3' end. An equimolar mix of RC1.1 and RC1.2 primed the beta chain across TRBC1 and TRBC2. Each CDR3 protein gets one entry after TCRdb re-called the UMI-ligation and nested PCR reads with MiXCR. In the table there are about 30,000 distinct CDR3 sequences, about 7.1% of which are singletons. With V trimmed by 4 bases and J by 6 bases, 7 bases remained unmatched. The CDR3 spans 14 residues. The germline gives CDR1 SNHLY, CDR2 FYNNEI. This sample stems from a study of quantifying T cell responses using KT2 cells. Study at large: RNA was reverse transcribed with TCR alpha and beta constant-region primers. Study-level points and caveats: Very high KT2 spike-in numbers caused saturation in KT2 sequence detection. KT2 clone alpha and beta sequence counts scaled linearly with input KT2 cell number.

Material: PBMCs spiked with cells of the T cell clone KT2. This clonotype was obtained from a human donor. V gene TRBV2 combines with J gene TRBJ2-7, with 9 bases identical to TRBD1. The CDR3 reads CASSVLDRGGEQYF. As DNA, the CDR3 is TGTGCCAGCAGTGTCCTGGACAGGGGCGGCGAGCAGTACTTC.